This T cell receptor beta chain was observed in a study of control samples from healthy donors and cancer patients. Trimming shortened V by 0 bases and J by 4 bases, and 15 bases separated the two germline ends. The CDR3 sequence is 16 residues long. In germline, CDR1 is LGHNA, CDR2 YSLEER. Profiling relied on immunoSEQ multiplex PCR, and the TCRdb table lists in-frame clones only, not all of them. The sample holds more than 65,000 clones; over 65% are singletons and the top ten take about 14%. The chain links TRBV4-3 to TRBJ1-2; D is perhaps TRBD1 (6 bases). This receptor was obtained from a man aged 50 to 59 in good health. Material: blood. CDR3 coding DNA: TGCGCCAGCAGCCAAGATATATGGACAGCTGCCTATGGCTACACCTTC. Protein sequence: CASSQDIWTAAYGYTF.